These 29 T cell receptor beta chains originate from one sample sequenced in a study of blood T cell repertoires in COVID-19. The protocol was immunoSEQ multiplex PCR, while the TCRdb copy is restricted to in-frame clones and leaves out a portion. This sample yields about 300,000 clones, of which about nine tenths are seen a single time; roughly 1.6% belongs to the top ten. Sample: peripheral blood. The receptors were gathered from a woman aged 40-49 years who had recovered from COVID-19.

This chain joins TRBV5-4 and TRBJ1-4, with D possibly matching TRBD1 (5 bases). CDR1 SGHNT and CDR2 YYREEE come from the germline V gene (reference sequence). The ends were cut back, 0 bases at V and 4 bases at J, with 19 bases in the middle. This CDR3 has 18 amino acids. The CDR3 is CASSLETRPGLINEKLFF. In DNA form, the CDR3 reads TGTGCCAGCAGCTTGGAAACCCGACCGGGACTGATTAATGAAAAACTGTTTTTT.

This clone was picked up a small number of times. The chain employs TRBV19 and TRBJ1-2, with TRBD1 matching over 8 bases. The V gene's germline CDR1 is LNHDA and CDR2 SQIVND (reference sequence). The CDR3 has 14 amino acids. With V trimmed by 5 bases and J by 5 bases, 7 bases remained unmatched. CDR3 DNA: TGTGCCAGTAGTCTACAGGGGGTATATTATGGCTACACCTTC. This translates into CASSLQGVYYGYTF.

This chain uses TRBV9 with TRBJ2-7, with 9 bases aligning to TRBD1. From germline, CDR1 is SGDLS and CDR2 YYNGEE. J gave up 4 bases and V 3 bases, and 5 bases lay outside the gene matches. This CDR3 comprises 14 residues. DNA of the CDR3: TGTGCCAGCAGCGGGACAGGGGTTGGGTACGAGCAGTACTTC. It translates to CASSGTGVGYEQYF.

This rearrangement joins TRBV7-6 to TRBJ1-3; possible D gene TRBD1, 6 bases. The CDR3 has 15 residues. The V end was cut by 0 bases, the J end by 4 bases, with 10 bases between. Germline-derived CDR1 and CDR2 are SGHVS and FNYEAQ. Here the CDR3 reads CASSLAGAGGNTIYF. The CDR3 DNA reads TGTGCCAGCAGCTTAGCGGGGGCAGGGGGAAACACCATATATTTT.

On this clone itself: Distinct nucleotide sequences in the sample also encode this CDR3. The chain recombines TRBV6-5 with TRBJ1-2; TRBD1 might be the D (6 bases). Germline assignment: CDR1 MNHEY and CDR2 SVGAGI. Between the trimmed V and J ends, which lost 0 bases and 3 bases, there was a span of 11 bases. There are 15 residues in the CDR3. This CDR3 reads CASSYSGTGHYGYTF. The CDR3 region has the DNA TGTGCCAGCAGTTACTCGGGAACAGGGCACTATGGCTACACCTTC.

The genes are TRBV5-1 and TRBJ2-3; D might be TRBD1 (5 bases). Germline V lookup: CDR1 SGHRS, CDR2 YFSETQ. The CDR3 length is 13 residues. The V end was cut by 5 bases, the J end by 6 bases, with 13 bases between. The CDR3 sequence is CASSSAGWDTQYF. The CDR3 nucleotides are TGCGCCAGCAGTTCGGCAGGGTGGGATACGCAGTATTTT.

This clone was seen a few times. The V and J genes are TRBV7-9 and TRBJ1-2; D is uncertain. This CDR3 contains 15 residues. Germline assignment: CDR1 SEHNR and CDR2 FQNEAQ (reference sequence). V was clipped by 5 bases and J by 4 bases, with 17 bases between them. CDR3 in amino acids: CASSAGGTSAYGYTF. The CDR3 coding sequence is TGTGCCAGCAGCGCGGGTGGCACATCGGCCTATGGCTACACCTTC.

This clone is a singleton in its sample. The chain is built from TRBV7-2 and TRBJ1-4, with D possibly matching TRBD1 (5 bases). V shed 3 bases and J shed 8 bases, with 16 bases lying between them. The CDR3 runs to 15 residues. CDR1 is SGHTA, CDR2 FQGNSA, per germline. The DNA for the CDR3 is TGTGCCAGCAGCTTCGGGGGGGTTCTATCGGAAAAACTGTTTTTT. As protein: CASSFGGVLSEKLFF.

The chain combines TRBV13 with TRBJ1-2; the D gene is possibly TRBD1 (6 bases). The V end was cut by 3 bases, the J end by 6 bases, with 14 bases between. The CDR3 totals 14 residues. Per the germline V gene, CDR1 is PRHDT and CDR2 is FYEKMQ (reference sequence). In nucleotides, the CDR3 is TGTGCCAGCAGCTTGGAACAGGGTGGGAATGGCTACACCTTC. Residues: CASSLEQGGNGYTF.

The chain joins TRBV5-1 to TRBJ2-3; TRBD2 agrees at 8 bases. Germline trimming cut 7 bases from V and 2 bases from J; bases unmatched to any gene: 6. The germline V gene encodes CDR1 SGHRS and CDR2 YFSETQ. The CDR3 loop spans 14 amino acids. CDR3 region: CASGGGGFTDTQYF. The CDR3 DNA reads as TGCGCCAGCGGCGGCGGGGGGTTCACAGATACGCAGTATTTT.

The V call is TRBV28, the J call TRBJ1-3; D gene unclear. In germline, CDR1 is MDHEN, CDR2 SYDVKM. V lost 2 bases, J lost 0 bases, and 8 bases lay in between. The CDR3 runs to 15 residues. The CDR3 loop is CASSLQAISGNTIYF. As DNA, the CDR3 is TGTGCCAGCAGTTTACAGGCTATCTCTGGAAACACCATATATTTT.

This chain joins TRBV6-4 and TRBJ2-5; D is unresolved. The germline gives CDR1 MRHNA, CDR2 SNTAGT. Trimming stripped 5 bases from V and 5 bases from J, with 12 bases between. The CDR3 loop spans 13 amino acids. The DNA for the CDR3 is TGTGCCAGCAGTCCCTCGTTCGGGGAGACCCAGTACTTC. This encodes CASSPSFGETQYF.

J is TRBJ2-7 and V is TRBV4-1, with D maybe TRBD1 (6 bases). The CDR3 totals 16 residues. With 2 bases removed from V and 0 bases from J, the gap between germline ends came to 14 bases. CDR1 is MGHRA and CDR2 is YSYEKL in the germline V gene. The CDR3 here is CASSQLPDRRSYEQYF. CDR3 nucleotide sequence: TGCGCCAGCAGCCAACTGCCGGACAGACGCTCCTACGAGCAGTACTTC.

The chain joins TRBV6-5 to TRBJ1-2, with D maybe TRBD1 (6 bases). Germline V gene lookup returns CDR1 MNHEY and CDR2 SVGAGI. The length of the CDR3 is 14 residues. V lost 4 bases and J lost 3, with 12 bases in between. The CDR3 reads CASSSGGEDYGYTF. CDR3 DNA sequence: TGTGCCAGCAGTTCGGGGGGCGAAGACTATGGCTACACCTTC.

The gene calls are TRBV7-2 and TRBJ2-7, with D unresolved. V dropped 2 bases and J dropped 7 bases, with 12 bases sitting between them. The CDR3 has 13 residues. Germline V gives CDR1 SGHTA, CDR2 FQGNSA. The CDR3 spells CASSLLGLWEQYF. CDR3 DNA sequence: TGTGCCAGCAGCTTATTGGGCCTTTGGGAGCAGTACTTC.

This clone has a handful of counts. The chain employs TRBV4-1 and TRBJ2-1, with D possibly TRBD1 on 6 matching bases. Germline CDR1 is MGHRA and CDR2 is YSYEKL. The CDR3 extends over 17 amino acids. Between the trimmed V and J ends, which lost 1 base and 5 bases, there was a span of 18 bases. The CDR3 DNA reads TGCGCCAGCAGCCAAGGCAACCTTCAGGGGTATAACAATGAGCAGTTCTTC. This codes for CASSQGNLQGYNNEQFF.

The rearrangement links TRBV20-1 to TRBJ2-1; 9 bases line up with TRBD2. CDR1 is DFQATT and CDR2 is SNEGSKA in the germline V gene (reference sequence). This CDR3 comprises 13 residues. V shed 3 bases and J 7 bases; nucleotides not matched to a gene: 4. The CDR3 DNA reads as TGCAGTGCTAGTGGAGCGGGGGGAAATGAGCAGTTCTTC. It translates to CSASGAGGNEQFF.

The chain joins TRBV7-8 to TRBJ1-5; a possible D gene is TRBD1 (5 bases). The CDR3 totals 14 residues. The V end was cut by 2 bases, the J end by 6 bases, with 11 bases between. From germline, CDR1 is SGHVS and CDR2 FQNEAQ. CDR3 sequence: CASSLRTKTQPQHF. As DNA, the CDR3 is TGTGCCAGCAGCTTACGGACAAAAACTCAGCCCCAGCATTTT.

The chain has TRBV2 and TRBJ2-1; TRBD1 agrees at 7 bases. Losses at the gene ends were 6 bases for V and 1 base for J; bases not matched to a gene: 6. The CDR3 runs 15 residues. The germline gives CDR1 SNHLY, CDR2 FYNNEI. CDR3 amino acids: CASSENRGSYNEQFF. The CDR3 bases are TGTGCCAGCAGCGAAAACAGGGGTTCCTACAATGAGCAGTTCTTC.

The V gene is TRBV25-1, the J gene TRBJ1-2; the match to TRBD1 covers 7 bases. This CDR3 has 13 amino acids. Germline values: CDR1 MGHDK, CDR2 SYGVNS. After removal of 4 bases from V and 3 bases from J, the junction contained 2 bases not matched to a gene. CDR3 loop: CASSVGTDYGYTF. The CDR3, as DNA: TGTGCCAGCAGTGTCGGGACAGACTATGGCTACACCTTC.

The chain uses TRBV30 and TRBJ1-5; D remains unclear. The germline gives CDR1 GTSNPN, CDR2 SVGIG (reference sequence). The V gene lost 0 bases and the J gene lost 5 bases, with 8 bases spanning the gap. The CDR3 has 13 residues. This CDR3 is CAWSVMRDQPQHF. Here the CDR3 DNA reads TGTGCCTGGAGTGTAATGAGGGATCAGCCCCAGCATTTT.

The V call is TRBV29-1, the J call TRBJ1-4; D is unclear. In germline, CDR1 is SQVTM, CDR2 ANQGSEA. The V gene lost 7 bases and the J gene lost 6 bases, with 15 bases spanning the gap. The CDR3 is made up of 13 amino acids. Here the CDR3 reads CSGLGEKDEKLFF. Written as DNA, the CDR3 is TGCAGCGGGCTTGGAGAAAAGGATGAAAAACTGTTTTTT.

The chain recombines TRBV20-1 with TRBJ2-7; D remains unclear. V was shortened by 3 bases and J by 0 bases, with 12 bases between the two germline ends. CDR3 size: 14 residues. Germline CDR1 and CDR2: DFQATT and SNEGSKA (reference sequence). In DNA form, the CDR3 reads TGCAGTGCTAGTGGGCGGCCGAGCTCCTACGAGCAGTACTTC. Translated, it gives CSASGRPSSYEQYF.

This chain joins TRBV6-2 or TRBV6-3 and TRBJ2-7, with 9 nucleotides matching TRBD1. This CDR3 region has 15 residues. Looked up from germline, CDR1 is MNHEY and CDR2 is SVGEGT. Unmatched junction bases numbered 4, after V lost 0 bases and J lost 4 bases. In DNA, the CDR3 is TGTGCCAGCAGTTACTCGAAGGACAGGGGTTACGAGCAGTACTTC. As protein: CASSYSKDRGYEQYF.

The chain couples TRBV5-1 to TRBJ2-4, with 11 positions matching TRBD2. V trimming: 4 bases; J trimming: 6 bases; junction bases outside the gene matches: 6. Germline lookup yields CDR1 SGHRS and CDR2 YFSETQ. The CDR3 contains 15 residues. The CDR3 protein is CASSTGLADPNIQYF. The CDR3 bases are TGCGCCAGCAGCACGGGACTAGCGGACCCAAACATTCAGTACTTC.

The sample holds a few counts of this clone. This rearrangement joins TRBV27 to TRBJ2-1; tentative D call: TRBD1 (6 bases). The germline V gene encodes CDR1 MNHEY and CDR2 SMNVEV (reference sequence). The V and J ends lost 6 bases and 3 bases respectively, with 12 bases between them. The length of the CDR3 is 14 residues. The CDR3 sequence: CASRSQGFYNEQFF. CDR3 sequence (DNA): TGTGCCAGCAGGTCCCAGGGGTTCTACAATGAGCAGTTCTTC.

The rearrangement joins TRBV28 to TRBJ1-2, with D perhaps matching TRBD1 (6 bases). CDR1 MDHEN and CDR2 SYDVKM come from the germline V gene. Trimming left V 5 bases short and J 4 bases short, with 14 bases between. This CDR3 contains 14 residues. In DNA form, the CDR3 reads TGTGCCAGCAGTCTAGGACAGCCCATCTATGGCTACACCTTC. Residues: CASSLGQPIYGYTF.

The chain carries TRBV4-1 and TRBJ1-3; 7 bases are shared with TRBD1. The V gene's germline CDR1 is MGHRA and CDR2 YSYEKL. Losses at the gene ends were 1 base for V and 1 base for J; bases not matched to a gene: 4. CDR3 length equals 16 residues. The CDR3 sequence: CASSQAAGGSGNTIYF. The CDR3 DNA is TGCGCCAGCAGCCAAGCGGCAGGGGGATCTGGAAACACCATATATTTT.

V gene TRBV27 combines with J gene TRBJ2-4; D might be TRBD1 (5 bases). Trimming pared 3 bases from V and 0 bases from J, leaving 15 bases between. Per the germline V gene, CDR1 is MNHEY and CDR2 is SMNVEV (reference sequence). This CDR3 comprises 17 residues. CDR3 loop: CASSFKPTALAKNIQYF. Here the CDR3 DNA reads TGTGCCAGCAGTTTCAAGCCGACAGCACTAGCCAAAAACATTCAGTACTTC.